The 31 T cell receptor beta chains below come from one sample, sequenced in a study of T cell responses to AZD1222 COVID-19 vaccine. Assay used: immunoSEQ multiplex PCR; TCRdb lists only in-frame clones, some missing. Of some 150,000 clones detected, roughly 90% appear once; the ten largest clones hold roughly 4.3%. Sequencing was performed on peripheral blood, taken 28 days after the second AZD1222 dose. The receptors shown here come from an adult who received the AZD1222 COVID-19 vaccine.

The V gene is TRBV5-5, the J gene TRBJ1-1; TRBD1 is a possible D gene (5 bases). The CDR3 covers 14 residues. Trimming pared 6 bases from V and 2 bases from J, leaving 14 bases between. Germline lookup yields CDR1 SGHKS and CDR2 YYEKEE (reference sequence). CDR3 DNA sequence: TGTGCCAGCACCTTCGGGACGGGAAACACTGAAGCTTTCTTT. Translating gives CASTFGTGNTEAFF.

This chain links TRBV5-6 with TRBJ1-1; D is ambiguous. The V end lost 1 base, the J end lost 4 bases, and 8 bases lay between the germline ends. CDR3 size: 13 residues. Germline CDR1 and CDR2: SGHDT and YYEEEE. The CDR3 nucleotides are TGTGCCAGCAGCTTGCCCCGAGGCACTGAAGCTTTCTTT. Residues: CASSLPRGTEAFF.

The chain joins TRBV2 to TRBJ1-1; D unresolved. Looked up from germline, CDR1 is SNHLY and CDR2 is FYNNEI. Trimming shortened V by 9 bases and J by 3 bases, and 14 bases separated the two germline ends. The CDR3 runs to 13 residues. DNA for the CDR3: TGTGCCAGTGTGCGGGAGCCGGACACTGAAGCTTTCTTT. As protein: CASVREPDTEAFF.

The chain joins TRBV3-1 (or the pseudogene TRBV3-2) to TRBJ1-1; tentatively, D is TRBD1 (6 bases). The V and J ends lost 4 bases and 4 bases respectively, with 16 bases between them. CDR3 length: 15 amino acids. Germline V CDR1 and CDR2: LGHDT, YNNKEL (reference sequence). The CDR3 DNA sequence: TGTGCCAGCAGCCCTCGGACAGTCTCTCGCACTGAAGCTTTCTTT. Translating it yields CASSPRTVSRTEAFF.

The chain couples TRBV3-1 (or the pseudogene TRBV3-2) to TRBJ1-6; perhaps TRBD1 as D (6 bases). Germline-derived CDR1 and CDR2 are LGHDT and YNNKEL (reference sequence). This CDR3 is 14 amino acids long. V was pared by 8 bases and J by 8 bases, with 16 bases between. CDR3 protein: CASGGRDTYSPLHF. The CDR3 DNA is TGTGCCAGCGGGGGCCGGGACACCTATTCACCCCTCCACTTT.

This clone was counted between two and nine times. V and J are TRBV4-2 and TRBJ1-4, with D possibly TRBD1 on 5 matching bases. V was cut by 1 base and J by 7 bases, with 10 bases left in between. The germline V gene has CDR1 LGHNA and CDR2 YNFKEQ. The CDR3 sequence is 14 residues long. CDR3 region: CASSQGSRGEKLFF. DNA for the CDR3: TGTGCCAGCAGCCAAGGCTCGAGGGGTGAAAAACTGTTTTTT.

The J gene is TRBJ2-2, the V gene TRBV7-8, with 11 bases aligning to TRBD1. This CDR3 has 15 residues. Per germline, CDR1 SGHVS and CDR2 FQNEAQ. V lost 4 bases to trimming and J lost 7 bases; unmatched junction nucleotides: 5. In DNA form, the CDR3 reads TGTGCCAGCAGCTGGACAGGGGGCGATCACGGGGAGCTGTTTTTT. Its protein is CASSWTGGDHGELFF.

This chain links TRBV12-3 or TRBV12-4 with TRBJ2-1; 8 nucleotides agree with TRBD2. The CDR3 is 13 residues long. V was pared by 6 bases and J by 8 bases, with 6 bases of the junction left unmatched. The CDR3 sequence: CASRTGGNDEQFF. CDR3 bases: TGTGCCAGCAGAACGGGGGGGAACGATGAGCAGTTCTTC.

The chain employs TRBV3-1 (or the pseudogene TRBV3-2) and TRBJ2-3; no reliable D call. Germline CDR1 and CDR2: LGHDT and YNNKEL (reference sequence). There are 14 residues in the CDR3. V was pared by 9 bases and J by 2 bases, with 15 bases between. This CDR3 reads CASSSGPDTDTQYF. The CDR3 DNA follows: TGTGCCAGTTCCTCAGGCCCCGACACAGATACGCAGTATTTT.

V gene TRBV11-2 combines with J gene TRBJ1-3, with D hard to call. Looked up from germline, CDR1 is SGHAT and CDR2 is FQNNGV. There are 12 residues in the CDR3. V lost 6 bases to trimming and J lost 6 bases, with 9 bases between them. CDR3 nucleotides: TGTGCCAGCAGTCTAAGGGTAAACACCATATATTTT. It yields the protein CASSLRVNTIYF.

The chain combines TRBV15 with TRBJ2-5; 13 positions agree with TRBD2. Germline V gene sequence: CDR1 LNHNV, CDR2 YYDKDF (reference sequence). The CDR3 runs to 17 residues. V gave up 5 bases and J gave up 5 bases; unmatched junction bases: 11. CDR3 DNA: TGTGCCACCAGCCCGCAGGTGGGGACTAGCGGGGATGAGACCCAGTACTTC. It translates to CATSPQVGTSGDETQYF.

CDR3 nucleotides: TGTGCCAGCAGCGCCGAGCTCTATAGCAATCAGCCCCAGCATTTT. It yields the protein CASSAELYSNQPQHF. This chain connects TRBV9 to TRBJ1-5, with D uncertain. The V end lost 3 bases, the J end lost 0 bases, and 10 bases lay between the germline ends. The CDR3 spans 15 residues. Germline V lookup: CDR1 SGDLS, CDR2 YYNGEE.

The chain carries TRBV6-2 or TRBV6-3 and TRBJ2-3, with a weak D call TRBD2 (7 bases). This CDR3 is 15 amino acids long. The V gene's germline CDR1 is MNHEY and CDR2 SVGEGT. The V end lost 3 bases, the J end lost 4 bases, and 14 bases lay between the germline ends. The CDR3 DNA follows: TGTGCCAGCAGTTATAACGGGGGGCAAGCAGATACGCAGTATTTT. The encoded protein is CASSYNGGQADTQYF.

The chain has TRBV5-6 and TRBJ2-7, with 9 positions matching TRBD1. This CDR3 contains 14 residues. The V gene's germline CDR1 is SGHDT and CDR2 YYEEEE. Trimming took 6 bases from V and 3 from J; bases not matched to a gene: 7. The DNA of the CDR3 is TGTGCCAGCACCCGACAGGGGGGATTCTACGAGCAGTACTTC. Residues: CASTRQGGFYEQYF.

This chain links TRBV15 with TRBJ1-5; D gene unclear. The CDR3 loop spans 15 amino acids. Between the trimmed V and J ends, which lost 0 bases and 7 bases, there was a span of 13 bases. Germline V gene lookup returns CDR1 LNHNV and CDR2 YYDKDF (reference sequence). The chain's CDR3 is CATSRDGNMAQPQHF. CDR3 DNA sequence: TGTGCCACCAGCAGAGACGGGAATATGGCCCAGCCCCAGCATTTT.

This rearrangement joins TRBV7-3 to TRBJ2-2; D may be TRBD2 (6 bases). The germline V gene encodes CDR1 SGHTA and CDR2 FQGTGA. The CDR3 has 16 amino acids. Trimming took off 5 bases at V and 0 bases at J, with 13 bases between the two ends. CDR3 sequence reads: CASSPFGGTNTGELFF. The CDR3 DNA reads TGTGCCAGCAGCCCCTTCGGGGGTACGAACACCGGGGAGCTGTTTTTT.

The rearrangement joins TRBV5-1 to TRBJ2-1; 9 nucleotides match TRBD1. The germline V gene encodes CDR1 SGHRS and CDR2 YFSETQ. CDR3 size: 16 residues. The trim removed 4 bases at V and 3 bases at J, leaving 8 bases unmatched. CDR3 in amino acids: CASSQSPGQGYNEQFF. In DNA, the CDR3 is TGCGCCAGCAGCCAAAGCCCGGGACAGGGCTACAATGAGCAGTTCTTC.

The chain is built from TRBV30 and TRBJ1-4; D gene unclear. Germline CDR1 is GTSNPN and CDR2 is SVGIG (reference sequence). This CDR3 has 16 amino acids. V lost 0 bases to trimming and J lost 8 bases, with 19 bases between them. This CDR3 reads CAWSVFGPGVGEKLFF. The CDR3 nucleotides read TGTGCCTGGAGTGTCTTCGGACCTGGGGTAGGAGAAAAACTGTTTTTT.

J is TRBJ2-2 and V is TRBV4-3; D is undetermined. This CDR3 contains 14 residues. V was trimmed by 0 bases and J by 9 bases, leaving 11 bases between them. Germline V lookup: CDR1 LGHNA, CDR2 YSLEER. CDR3 amino acids: CASSQDSRPRELFF. For the CDR3, the DNA is TGCGCCAGCAGCCAAGACTCCCGGCCGCGGGAGCTGTTTTTT.

The genes are TRBV18 and TRBJ2-7; maybe TRBD2 (5 bases). V lost 2 bases and J 4 bases, leaving 12 bases between the germline ends. The CDR3 consists of 14 residues. Germline assignment: CDR1 KGHSH and CDR2 LQKENI. The CDR3 sequence: CASSPSAGVYEQYF. The CDR3 nucleotides are TGTGCCAGCTCACCATCCGCCGGGGTATACGAGCAGTACTTC.

For this clone: The same CDR3 can be traced to other DNA sequences in this sample. The CDR3 bases are TGTGCCAGCAGCCACTACTCGGGAAACACCATATATTTT. Amino acid sequence: CASSHYSGNTIYF. The J gene is TRBJ1-3, the V gene TRBV3-1 (or the pseudogene TRBV3-2); D uncertain. V was cut by 3 bases and J by 4 bases, with 7 bases left in between. The germline gives CDR1 LGHDT, CDR2 YNNKEL (reference sequence). This CDR3 is 13 amino acids long.

Comment on this clone: At one boundary the junction diverges from the germline segment, which might be a read error. This rearrangement joins TRBV4-3 to TRBJ2-1; TRBD1 matches at 9 bases. In germline, CDR1 is LGHNA, CDR2 YSLEER. The CDR3 length is 13 residues. The CDR3 spells CASSQDSWDRELF. The CDR3 nucleotides read TGCGCCAGCAGCCAAGATTCTTGGGACAGGGAACTCTTC.

V and J are TRBV11-2 and TRBJ1-1; D is unclear. V gave up 4 bases and J gave up 6 bases, with 6 bases separating them. The CDR3 loop spans 11 amino acids. CDR1 is SGHAT, CDR2 FQNNGV, per germline. The CDR3 DNA sequence: TGTGCCAGCAGCTCGGGTCCTGAAGCTTTCTTT. Protein: CASSSGPEAFF.

The chain is built from TRBV7-3 and TRBJ2-3, with D hard to call. The V end was cut by 3 bases, the J end by 6 bases, with 10 bases between. This CDR3 region has 13 residues. CDR1 is SGHTA and CDR2 is FQGTGA in the germline V gene. CDR3 residues: CASSFQGSDTQYF. DNA of the CDR3: TGTGCCAGCAGCTTTCAAGGGTCGGATACGCAGTATTTT.

The chain recombines TRBV7-2 with TRBJ1-2; 7 bases agree with TRBD1. Looked up from germline, CDR1 is SGHTA and CDR2 is FQGNSA. The CDR3 length is 13 residues. After removal of 5 bases from V and 5 bases from J, the junction contained 5 bases not matched to a gene. Here the CDR3 DNA reads TGTGCCAGCAGCAGAACAGGGGAGTATGGCTACACCTTC. It translates to CASSRTGEYGYTF.

The chain combines TRBV5-6 with TRBJ1-1, with 7 bases fitting TRBD1. The ends lost 2 bases at V and 1 base at J; junction bases unmatched: 2. Germline V lookup: CDR1 SGHDT, CDR2 YYEEEE. CDR3 length: 14 amino acids. The CDR3 here is CASSFPGGNTEAFF. The CDR3 coding sequence is TGTGCCAGCAGCTTCCCAGGGGGGAACACTGAAGCTTTCTTT.

V usage is TRBV5-6 and J usage is TRBJ1-1, with unresolved D. Germline CDR1 reads SGHDT; CDR2 reads YYEEEE. V was clipped by 1 base and J by 1 base, with 11 bases between them. This CDR3 is 15 amino acids long. CDR3 nucleotide sequence: TGTGCCAGCAGCTTGTTAGAGGTTCAGAACACTGAAGCTTTCTTT. Its translation: CASSLLEVQNTEAFF.

V is TRBV5-1 and J is TRBJ2-7; D is undetermined. The CDR3 has 16 residues. Trimming removed 4 bases at V and 2 bases at J, with 19 bases between. The germline V gene encodes CDR1 SGHRS and CDR2 YFSETQ. The CDR3 reads CASSPSTGSSAYEQYF. DNA for the CDR3: TGCGCCAGCAGCCCATCTACGGGTAGTTCAGCCTACGAGCAGTACTTC.

This sequence joins TRBV4-3 and TRBJ1-2; tentative D call: TRBD1 (5 bases). This CDR3 spans 15 amino acids. Germline CDR1 and CDR2: LGHNA and YSLEER. V lost 3 bases and J 4 bases, leaving 15 bases between the germline ends. The CDR3 DNA reads TGCGCCAGCAGCCACCCAGACGGGGCCCCCTATGGCTACACCTTC. Amino acids: CASSHPDGAPYGYTF.

The V and J genes are TRBV18 and TRBJ1-2; D is unresolved. The CDR3 is 16 amino acids. The ends were cut back, 3 bases at V and 3 bases at J, with 17 bases in the middle. The germline gives CDR1 KGHSH, CDR2 LQKENI. CDR3 sequence (DNA): TGTGCCAGCTCACCTAGTACGGATCACCGTGACTATGGCTACACCTTC. Its translation is CASSPSTDHRDYGYTF. The full variable domain, rest sourced from reference TRBV18 and TRBJ1-2, is NAGVMQNPRHLVRRRGQEARLRCSPMKGHSHVYWYRQLPEEGLKFMVYLQKENIIDESGMPKERFSAEFPKEGPSILRIQQVVRGDSAAYFCASSPSTDHRDYGYTFGSGTRLTVV.

V and J are TRBV4-1 and TRBJ2-1, with a weak D call TRBD1 (5 bases). The CDR3 loop spans 15 amino acids. Germline CDR1 is MGHRA and CDR2 is YSYEKL. The V end was cut by 0 bases, the J end by 4 bases, with 10 bases between. The CDR3 loop reads CASSQEGRVYNEQFF. In nucleotides, the CDR3 is TGCGCCAGCAGCCAAGAGGGCAGGGTATACAATGAGCAGTTCTTC.